Below, 31 T cell receptor beta chains from the same sample are listed, as sequenced in a study of Ad26.COV2.S vaccination and SARS-CoV-2 variants. Clones were read by immunoSEQ multiplex PCR, and TCRdb kept only the in-frame ones, dropping some. The repertoire consists of approximately 420,000 clones, with around nine tenths occurring once and the leading ten covering 3.5%. Indicated treatment: roughly 20 received Ad26.COV2.S at low or high dose, single or two shots; several received placebo; per-sample allocation not given. It was on day 63 after the first vaccine or placebo injection that samples were taken. The material sequenced was peripheral blood, taken in a trial of Ad26.COV2.S vaccine versus placebo. These receptors were obtained from a person between 18 and 65 years old who received the Ad26.COV2.S COVID-19 vaccine or a placebo.

The rearrangement links TRBV18 to TRBJ1-6; D possibly corresponds to TRBD1 (6 bases). The germline V gene encodes CDR1 KGHSH and CDR2 LQKENI. Trimming cost V 3 bases and J 7 bases, with 10 bases left between them. The CDR3 is made up of 14 amino acids. For the CDR3, the DNA is TGTGCCAGCTCACCCGAGGGGGAGAATTCACCCCTCCACTTT. Protein: CASSPEGENSPLHF.

The rearrangement links TRBV5-1 to TRBJ2-3; TRBD1 agrees at 7 bases. V shed 3 bases and J 6 bases; nucleotides not matched to a gene: 7. Per germline, CDR1 SGHRS and CDR2 YFSETQ. The length of the CDR3 is 14 residues. For the CDR3, the DNA is TGCGCCAGCAGCTCGGGGACAGCTCGGGATACGCAGTATTTT. This translates into CASSSGTARDTQYF.

The rearrangement uses TRBV5-4 and TRBJ1-2; D not resolved. Germline CDR1 reads SGHNT; CDR2 reads YYREEE (reference sequence). The CDR3 length is 14 residues. Trimming took off 0 bases at V and 4 bases at J, with 10 bases between the two ends. Here the CDR3 reads CASSLGAGGYGYTF. For the CDR3, the DNA is TGTGCCAGCAGCTTGGGGGCCGGCGGCTATGGCTACACCTTC.

The CDR3 nucleotides are TGTGCCAGCAGCTGGGGGGGCGAAACTAGCACAGATACGCAGTATTTT. This gives the protein CASSWGGETSTDTQYF. The chain links TRBV5-4 to TRBJ2-3; perhaps TRBD2 as D (7 bases). The CDR3 length is 16 residues. V lost 3 bases, J lost 0 bases, and 14 bases lay in between. Germline CDR1 and CDR2: SGHNT and YYREEE (reference sequence).

V is TRBV5-5 and J is TRBJ2-7; TRBD1 agrees at 7 bases. The V gene's germline CDR1 is SGHKS and CDR2 YYEKEE (reference sequence). V was pared by 4 bases and J by 2 bases, with 12 bases of the junction left unmatched. The CDR3 runs to 16 residues. CDR3 amino acids: CASSTTTTGLAYEQYF. The CDR3 bases are TGTGCCAGCAGCACCACGACGACAGGGCTTGCCTACGAGCAGTACTTC.

The chain couples TRBV3-1 (or the pseudogene TRBV3-2) to TRBJ2-1; perhaps TRBD1 as D (5 bases). Trimming shortened V by 2 bases and J by 2 bases, and 19 bases separated the two germline ends. The CDR3 spans 18 residues. Germline V lookup: CDR1 LGHDT, CDR2 YNNKEL (reference sequence). CDR3 in DNA: TGTGCCAGCAGCCAAACCCCCAGGGTTTCAATCGCCTACAATGAGCAGTTCTTC. It is translated as CASSQTPRVSIAYNEQFF.

The rearrangement joins TRBV4-1 to TRBJ2-5; 8 nucleotides line up with TRBD2. The J segment lost 2 bases and the V segment lost 2 bases, leaving 4 bases of the junction unmatched. CDR3 length: 15 amino acids. Looked up from germline, CDR1 is MGHRA and CDR2 is YSYEKL. CDR3 loop: CASSQRGGTQETQYF. Written as DNA, the CDR3 is TGCGCCAGCAGCCAACGCGGGGGGACTCAAGAGACCCAGTACTTC.

The V gene is TRBV4-1, the J gene TRBJ1-2; TRBD1 might be the D (6 bases). CDR3 length: 15 residues. Trimming cost V 1 base and J 8 bases, with 17 bases left between them. From germline, CDR1 is MGHRA and CDR2 YSYEKL. Written as DNA, the CDR3 is TGCGCCAGCAGCCAAGCGGGGGCGTTTATAGGCGGCTACACCTTC. Translated: CASSQAGAFIGGYTF.

V gene TRBV11-2 combines with J gene TRBJ2-2, with unresolved D. The V gene's germline CDR1 is SGHAT and CDR2 FQNNGV. Between the trimmed V and J ends, which lost 5 bases and 5 bases, there was a span of 9 bases. CDR3 length: 13 amino acids. The chain's CDR3 is CASSRRVTGELFF. The CDR3 region has the DNA TGTGCCAGCAGCCGTCGGGTTACCGGGGAGCTGTTTTTT.

This clone was seen only once. CDR3 protein: CASSDGQYHATNEKLFF. In nucleotides, the CDR3 is TGTGCCAGCAGTGATGGGCAGTATCACGCAACTAATGAAAAACTGTTTTTT. The chain employs TRBV2 and TRBJ1-4; D is uncertain. V lost 3 bases to trimming and J lost 0 bases, with 14 bases between them. The CDR3 covers 17 residues. The germline V gene encodes CDR1 SNHLY and CDR2 FYNNEI.

The gene calls are TRBV10-2 and TRBJ2-3; 7 bases map to TRBD1. This CDR3 comprises 14 residues. Looked up from germline, CDR1 is WSHSY and CDR2 is SAAADI. With V trimmed by 5 bases and J by 2 bases, 4 bases remained unmatched. The CDR3 sequence is CASSTGAVTDTQYF. The DNA of the CDR3 is TGCGCCAGCAGTACAGGGGCCGTCACAGATACGCAGTATTTT.

The J gene is TRBJ1-4, the V gene TRBV6-4; perhaps TRBD1 as D (5 bases). Trimming left V 7 bases short and J 4 bases short, with 13 bases between. CDR3 length: 14 residues. Germline loops: CDR1 MRHNA, CDR2 SNTAGT. As DNA, the CDR3 is TGTGCCAGCATTTATGGGGGGGGTAATGAAAAACTGTTTTTT. This gives the protein CASIYGGGNEKLFF.

The chain uses TRBV30 and TRBJ1-6, with D perhaps matching TRBD1 (6 bases). Looked up from germline, CDR1 is GTSNPN and CDR2 is SVGIG (reference sequence). The CDR3 length is 15 residues. V lost 3 bases, J lost 7 bases, and 16 bases lay in between. CDR3 amino acids: CAWRDRDIWNSPLHF. CDR3 in DNA: TGTGCCTGGAGGGATAGGGACATATGGAATTCACCCCTCCACTTT. Full variable domain (rest looked up from reference TRBV30 and TRBJ1-6): SQTIHQWPATLVQPVGSPLSLECTVEGTSNPNLYWYRQAAGRGLQLLFYSVGIGQISSEVPQNLSASRPQDRQFILSSKKLLLSDSGFYLCAWRDRDIWNSPLHFGNGTRLTVT.

This clone was detected once. V is TRBV10-3 and J is TRBJ1-4; D is unresolved. Germline-derived CDR1 and CDR2 are ENHRY and SYGVKD. The CDR3 totals 14 residues. V was cut by 2 bases and J by 12 bases, with 16 bases left in between. CDR3 in DNA: TGTGCCATCAGTGAGACAGAGACCTATGGGCAACTGTTTTTT. This encodes CAISETETYGQLFF.

The chain uses TRBV7-9 and TRBJ1-1; D is unresolved. The ends were cut back, 1 base at V and 6 bases at J, with 6 bases in the middle. In germline, CDR1 is SEHNR, CDR2 FQNEAQ (reference sequence). The CDR3 is 12 residues long. The DNA of the CDR3 is TGTGCCAGCAGCTTAGTTCCCGCTGAAGCTTTCTTT. Its protein product is CASSLVPAEAFF.

This chain links TRBV4-2 with TRBJ1-2; D is perhaps TRBD1 (5 bases). Trimming stripped 0 bases from V and 8 bases from J, with 13 bases between. There are 14 residues in the CDR3. The V gene's germline CDR1 is LGHNA and CDR2 YNFKEQ. The CDR3 DNA follows: TGTGCCAGCAGCCAAGATAGGGTGGGACGGGGCTACACCTTC. This encodes CASSQDRVGRGYTF.

This clone appeared a few times. The chain recombines TRBV18 with TRBJ2-1; no clear D gene. The germline gives CDR1 KGHSH, CDR2 LQKENI. CDR3 size: 15 residues. Trimming took 2 bases from V and 0 from J, leaving 8 bases between them. The CDR3 protein is CASSPLLSSYNEQFF. For the CDR3, the DNA is TGTGCCAGCTCACCATTATTAAGCTCCTACAATGAGCAGTTCTTC.

The rearrangement uses TRBV5-4 and TRBJ1-4, with TRBD1 matching over 10 bases. Germline CDR1 reads SGHNT; CDR2 reads YYREEE (reference sequence). CDR3 length equals 17 residues. Trimming cost V 1 base and J 4 bases; bases outside gene matches: 7. CDR3: CASSLRGQGIGNEKLFF. The CDR3 coding sequence is TGTGCCAGCAGCTTGAGGGGACAGGGGATCGGTAATGAAAAACTGTTTTTT.

There are a few counts of this clone. The V gene is TRBV2, the J gene TRBJ2-1; 12 bases agree with TRBD2. The CDR3 is 17 residues long. Germline V gives CDR1 SNHLY, CDR2 FYNNEI. V gave up 2 bases and J gave up 4 bases; unmatched junction bases: 6. In DNA form, the CDR3 reads TGTGCCAGCAGTGAAAGTCCTAGCGGGGGGGCTTACAATGAGCAGTTCTTC. This encodes CASSESPSGGAYNEQFF.

V is TRBV7-2 and J is TRBJ2-7, with D uncertain. CDR3 length: 14 residues. Trimming removed 1 base at V and 2 bases at J, with 9 bases between. Germline CDR1 is SGHTA and CDR2 is FQGNSA. CDR3 nucleotides: TGTGCCAGCAGCTTAGGGGTTAGCACCTACGAGCAGTACTTC. This encodes CASSLGVSTYEQYF.

The V call is TRBV10-1, the J call TRBJ1-5, with a weak D call TRBD1 (5 bases). The V end was cut by 5 bases, the J end by 0 bases, with 17 bases between. The V gene's germline CDR1 is WNHNN and CDR2 SYGVQD (reference sequence). The CDR3 runs to 17 residues. The CDR3 bases are TGCGCCAGCAGTCCCGGCAGGGCTGGATCTAGCAATCAGCCCCAGCATTTT. Encoded protein: CASSPGRAGSSNQPQHF.

This clone showed up just once. The V gene is TRBV7-8, the J gene TRBJ1-1; 7 positions agree with TRBD1. Germline V CDR1 and CDR2: SGHVS, FQNEAQ. The CDR3 consists of 17 residues. J was trimmed by 0 bases and V by 5 bases; bases with no gene match: 12. The CDR3 DNA is TGTGCCAGCAGCGGGCCGTCCTACGGGACAGTGAACACTGAAGCTTTCTTT. Its translation is CASSGPSYGTVNTEAFF. Full variable domain (missing parts from reference TRBV7-8 and TRBJ1-1): GAGVSQSPRYKVAKRGQDVALRCDPISGHVSLFWYQQALGQGPEFLTYFQNEAQLDKSGLPSDRFFAERPEGSVSTLKIQRTQQEDSAVYLCASSGPSYGTVNTEAFFGQGTRLTVV.

The gene calls are TRBV2 and TRBJ2-2, with unresolved D. This CDR3 has 13 residues. The V end was cut by 0 bases, the J end by 1 base, with 0 bases between. Per germline, CDR1 SNHLY and CDR2 FYNNEI. The DNA for the CDR3 is TGTGCCAGCAGTGAAGCGAACACCGGGGAGCTGTTTTTT. Protein: CASSEANTGELFF.

CDR3 nucleotides: TGTGCCAGCAGCTTTACAGGGGCCTCCTACAATGAGCAGTTCTTC. It encodes CASSFTGASYNEQFF. The V and J genes are TRBV13 and TRBJ2-1; 7 positions match TRBD1. The V gene end was trimmed by 3 bases and the J gene end by 0 bases; junction bases not matched to a gene: 2. CDR1 and CDR2 from the germline V gene are PRHDT and FYEKMQ (reference sequence). The CDR3 consists of 15 residues.

The chain uses TRBV19 and TRBJ2-5; D might be TRBD1 or TRBD2, each matching 5 bases. V was cut by 6 bases and J by 1 base, with 9 bases left in between. The CDR3 runs to 13 residues. Germline V gene sequence: CDR1 LNHDA, CDR2 SQIVND (reference sequence). In DNA, the CDR3 is TGTGCCAGTAGACGGGGACCCCAAGAGACCCAGTACTTC. Its protein is CASRRGPQETQYF.

The J gene is TRBJ1-1, the V gene TRBV3-1 (or the pseudogene TRBV3-2); 7 bases are shared with TRBD1. This CDR3 is 15 amino acids long. V lost 1 base, J lost 11 bases, and 13 bases stayed unmatched. Germline lookup yields CDR1 LGHDT and CDR2 YNNKEL (reference sequence). The CDR3 loop reads CASSQVTGRLGKAFF. In nucleotides, the CDR3 is TGTGCCAGCAGCCAAGTGACAGGGCGCCTGGGGAAGGCTTTCTTT.

The rearrangement links TRBV7-9 to TRBJ2-5; 10 bases agree with TRBD2. The CDR3 is made up of 18 amino acids. Looked up from germline, CDR1 is SEHNR and CDR2 is FQNEAQ (reference sequence). The V gene end was trimmed by 3 bases and the J gene end by 1 base; junction bases not matched to a gene: 11. This CDR3 is CASSLGLAGAMFQETQYF. CDR3 nucleotides: TGTGCCAGCAGCTTGGGGCTAGCGGGGGCCATGTTCCAAGAGACCCAGTACTTC. Based on the CDR3 plus reference TRBV7-9 and TRBJ2-5, the full variable domain is DTGVSQNPRHKITKRGQNVTFRCDPISEHNRLYWYRQTLGQGPEFLTYFQNEAQLEKSRLLSDRFSAERPKGSFSTLEIQRTEQGDSAMYLCASSLGLAGAMFQETQYFGPGTRLLVL.

The chain combines TRBV3-1 (or the pseudogene TRBV3-2) with TRBJ1-4, with D hard to call. V was cut by 5 bases and J by 7 bases, with 14 bases left in between. The germline V gene has CDR1 LGHDT and CDR2 YNNKEL (reference sequence). The CDR3 loop spans 14 amino acids. For the CDR3, the DNA is TGTGCCAGCAGCGCCCGCGGGCGAGGTGAAAAACTGTTTTTT. Protein product: CASSARGRGEKLFF.

The J gene is TRBJ1-6, the V gene TRBV6-5; D might be TRBD1 (6 bases). CDR3 length: 16 amino acids. Germline V gene sequence: CDR1 MNHEY, CDR2 SVGAGI. Deletions cut 3 bases from V and 5 bases from J, with 14 bases between. The CDR3 here is CASSYRSGQNNSPLHF. The CDR3 DNA sequence: TGTGCCAGCAGTTATCGGAGTGGACAGAATAATTCACCCCTCCACTTT.

The rearrangement links TRBV7-2 to TRBJ2-1; 10 nucleotides line up with TRBD2. CDR3 size: 15 residues. CDR1 is SGHTA and CDR2 is FQGNSA in the germline V gene. The V segment lost 5 bases and the J segment 1 base; nucleotides outside the gene matches: 2. The CDR3 sequence is CASSISGGSYNEQFF. CDR3 nucleotide sequence: TGTGCCAGCAGCATTAGCGGGGGGTCCTACAATGAGCAGTTCTTC.

The chain employs TRBV19 and TRBJ1-1, with D hard to call. This CDR3 has 18 residues. Trimming removed 4 bases at V and 0 bases at J, with 21 bases between. Germline V lookup: CDR1 LNHDA, CDR2 SQIVND (reference sequence). The CDR3 DNA is TGTGCCAGTAGTACTCCCGAGAATATCCCGAGATTGAACACTGAAGCTTTCTTT. Residues: CASSTPENIPRLNTEAFF. The complete variable domain, with remaining parts taken from reference TRBV19 and TRBJ1-1, reads DGGITQSPKYLFRKEGQNVTLSCEQNLNHDAMYWYRQDPGQGLRLIYYSQIVNDFQKGDIAEGYSVSREKKESFPLTVTSAQKNPTAFYLCASSTPENIPRLNTEAFFGQGTRLTVV.